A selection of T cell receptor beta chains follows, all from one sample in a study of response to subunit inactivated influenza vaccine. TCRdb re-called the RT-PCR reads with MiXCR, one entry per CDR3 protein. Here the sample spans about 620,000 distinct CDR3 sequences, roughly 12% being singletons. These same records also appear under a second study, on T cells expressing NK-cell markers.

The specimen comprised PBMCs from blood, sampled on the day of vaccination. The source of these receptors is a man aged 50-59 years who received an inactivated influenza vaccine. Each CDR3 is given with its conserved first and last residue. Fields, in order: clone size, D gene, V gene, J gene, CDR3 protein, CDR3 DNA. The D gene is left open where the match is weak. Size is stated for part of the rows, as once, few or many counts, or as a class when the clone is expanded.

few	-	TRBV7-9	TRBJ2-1	CASSQRRDQPNEQFF	TGTGCCAGCAGCCAACGGAGGGACCAACCCAATGAGCAGTTCTTC
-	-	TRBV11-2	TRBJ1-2	CASSSEHGYTF	TGTGCCAGCAGCTCCGAACATGGCTACACCTTC
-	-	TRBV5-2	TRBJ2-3	CAMGPGTGASTDTQYF	TGTGCCATGGGCCCTGGGACAGGGGCTAGCACAGATACGCAGTATTTT
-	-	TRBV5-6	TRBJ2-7	CASSLAGDYYEQYF	TGTGCCAGCAGCTTGGCAGGGGACTACTACGAGCAGTACTTC
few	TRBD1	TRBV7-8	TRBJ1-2	CASSLIPEVQGGF	TGTGCCAGCAGCTTAATTCCCGAGGTGCAGGGGGGATTC
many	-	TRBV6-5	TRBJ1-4	CASSYGGTNEKLFF	TGTGCCAGCAGTTACGGGGGCACTAATGAAAAACTGTTTTTT
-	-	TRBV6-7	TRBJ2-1	CASRTWGQNNEQFF	TGTGCCAGCAGAACGTGGGGACAAAACAATGAGCAGTTCTTC
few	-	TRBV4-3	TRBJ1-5	CASSQALGSNQPQHF	TGCGCCAGCAGCCAAGCACTAGGGAGCAATCAGCCCCAGCATTTT
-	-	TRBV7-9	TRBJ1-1	CASSPREGGSTEAFF	TGTGCCAGCAGCCCCCGTGAGGGGGGGAGCACTGAAGCTTTCTTT
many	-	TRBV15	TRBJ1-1	CATSREGSNEAFF	TGTGCCACCAGCAGAGAGGGAAGCAATGAAGCTTTCTTT
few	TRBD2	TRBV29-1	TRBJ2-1	CSGLGGGPLNEQFF	TGCAGCGGACTCGGGGGGGGCCCCCTCAATGAGCAGTTCTTC
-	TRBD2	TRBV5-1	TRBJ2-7	CASSLALGSGSYEQYF	TGCGCCAGCAGCTTGGCCCTCGGCAGCGGGAGCTACGAGCAGTACTTC
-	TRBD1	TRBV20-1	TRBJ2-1	CSASQGVPSYNEQFF	TGCAGTGCTAGCCAGGGGGTCCCCTCCTACAATGAGCAGTTCTTC
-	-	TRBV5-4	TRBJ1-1	CASSYMVGRDTEAFF	TGTGCCAGCAGCTACATGGTGGGGCGGGACACTGAAGCTTTCTTT
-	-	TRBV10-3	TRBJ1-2	CAIKGGGNYGYTF	TGTGCCATCAAGGGGGGAGGCAACTATGGCTACACCTTC
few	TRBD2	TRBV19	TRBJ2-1	CASSIQAGVNEQFF	TGTGCCAGTAGTATACAGGCGGGAGTGAATGAGCAGTTCTTC
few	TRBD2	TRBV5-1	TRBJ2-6	CASSLATSPNSGANVLTF	TGCGCCAGCAGCTTGGCGACTAGCCCGAACTCTGGGGCCAACGTCCTGACTTTC
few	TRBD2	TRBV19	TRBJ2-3	CASSTRRGESTDTQYF	TGTGCCAGTAGTACACGACGGGGGGAAAGCACAGATACGCAGTATTTT
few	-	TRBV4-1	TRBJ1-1	CASSQTFQGTEAFF	TGCGCCAGCAGCCAGACCTTCCAGGGGACTGAAGCTTTCTTT
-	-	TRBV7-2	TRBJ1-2	CASSLGQEAGYTF	TGTGCCAGCAGCTTAGGGCAGGAGGCTGGCTACACCTTC
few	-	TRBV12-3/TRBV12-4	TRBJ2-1	CASSLWAANEQFF	TGTGCCAGCAGTTTATGGGCAGCCAATGAGCAGTTCTTC
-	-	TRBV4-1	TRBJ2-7	CASSQGGGYEQYF	TGTGCCAGCTCGCAGGGGGGAGGCTACGAGCAGTACTTC
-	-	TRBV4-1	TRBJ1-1	CASSQPGMNTEAFF	TGCGCCAGCAGCCAACCAGGGATGAACACTGAAGCTTTCTTT
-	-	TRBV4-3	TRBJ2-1	CASSPRAQGTYNEQFF	TGCGCCAGCAGCCCCAGGGCACAGGGCACCTACAATGAGCAGTTCTTC
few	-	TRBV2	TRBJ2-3	CASTDVGSTDTQYF	TGTGCCAGCACTGACGTAGGTAGCACAGATACGCAGTATTTT
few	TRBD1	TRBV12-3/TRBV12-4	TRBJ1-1	CASRGQGVNTEAFF	TGTGCCAGCAGGGGACAGGGAGTGAACACTGAAGCTTTCTTT
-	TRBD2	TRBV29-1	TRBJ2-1	CSVEGGGPRNEQFF	TGCAGCGTTGAAGGGGGAGGGCCCCGCAATGAGCAGTTCTTC
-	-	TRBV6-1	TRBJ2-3	CASSPGDLSTDTQYF	TGTGCCAGCAGCCCGGGGGACTTGAGCACAGATACGCAGTATTTT
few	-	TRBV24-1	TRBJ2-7	CATSDFGMGGAESYEQYF	TGTGCCACCAGTGATTTTGGGATGGGGGGCGCAGAGTCCTACGAGCAGTACTTC
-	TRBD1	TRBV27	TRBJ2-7	CASSDRGRIEQYF	TGTGCCAGCAGTGACAGGGGGCGCATCGAGCAGTACTTC
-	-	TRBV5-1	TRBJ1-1	CASSLKQGLQTNTEAFF	TGCGCCAGCAGCTTAAAACAGGGACTACAAACGAACACTGAAGCTTTCTTT
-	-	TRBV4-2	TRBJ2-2	CASSQLGAAGELFF	TGTGCCAGCAGCCAACTGGGGGCGGCCGGGGAACTGTTTTTT
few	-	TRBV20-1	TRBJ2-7	CSASGKTGSYEQYF	TGCAGTGCTAGCGGCAAAACGGGCTCCTACGAGCAGTACTTC
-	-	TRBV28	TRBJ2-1	CASSVGGVRDEQFF	TGTGCCAGCAGTGTAGGGGGGGTTCGGGATGAGCAGTTCTTC
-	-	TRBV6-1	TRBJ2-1	CASTGWGALYNEQFF	TGTGCCAGCACCGGGTGGGGGGCCCTTTACAATGAGCAGTTCTTC
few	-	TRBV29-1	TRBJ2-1	CSVDPLANEQFF	TGCAGCGTTGACCCACTAGCCAATGAGCAGTTCTTC
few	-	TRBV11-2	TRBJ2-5	CASSREGRGEETQYF	TGTGCCAGCAGCCGAGAGGGCAGGGGGGAAGAGACCCAGTACTTC
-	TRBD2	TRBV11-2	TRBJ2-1	CASSLATIAGAYNEQFF	TGTGCCAGCAGCTTAGCCACAATAGCGGGGGCATACAATGAGCAGTTCTTC
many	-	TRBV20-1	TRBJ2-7	CSASRGAYEQYF	TGCAGTGCTTCCAGGGGTGCCTACGAGCAGTACTTC
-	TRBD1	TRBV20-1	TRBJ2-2	CSARNRGRYTGELFF	TGCAGTGCTCGAAACAGGGGAAGGTACACCGGGGAGCTGTTTTTT
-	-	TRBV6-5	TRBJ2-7	CASSYSQGFSYEQYF	TGTGCCAGCAGTTACAGCCAGGGTTTCTCCTACGAGCAGTACTTC
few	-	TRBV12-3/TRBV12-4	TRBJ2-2	CASRLDWEINTGELFF	TGTGCCAGCAGATTAGACTGGGAGATAAACACCGGGGAGCTGTTTTTT
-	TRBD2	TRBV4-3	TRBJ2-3	CASSQDPGASGSSGADTQYF	TGCGCCAGCAGCCAAGACCCAGGGGCTAGCGGGAGCTCCGGGGCAGATACGCAGTATTTT
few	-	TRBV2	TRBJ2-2	CASRGGFGTGELFF	TGTGCCAGCCGAGGAGGGTTCGGCACCGGGGAGCTGTTTTTT